This TCR beta chain was captured by sequencing in a study of T cells after yellow fever vaccination. The wider study: Researchers used CD3, CD45RA, CCR7 and CD95 to sort out EM, EMRA, CM and Tscm memory subsets.

Study-level results: Within the sorted memory subsets, almost all vaccine-responding clonotypes could not be detected on day 0.

Many counts were recorded for this clonotype. UMIs were added to TCR cDNA along with a universal primer site when it was made by 5'RACE template switching. In TCRdb, the 5' RACE reads were re-called with MiXCR into one record per CDR3 protein. This sample carries some 4,500 distinct CDR3 sequences, around 7.8% of them seen once, and the ten largest clones take around 66%. Germline V CDR1 and CDR2: SGHNT, YYREEE (reference sequence). Trimming took 6 bases from V and 2 from J, leaving 15 bases between them. The CDR3 is 14 residues long. This rearrangement joins TRBV5-4 to TRBJ2-7; D gene ambiguous. The TCR sequence derives from a man younger than 35 who received the YFV17D yellow fever vaccine. Here the sequenced sample was PBMCs, either bulk or a sorted T-cell subset (CD4+, CD8+, memory, or dextramer-sorted; not recorded which), taken more than 35 days after the first yellow fever vaccination. The CDR3 loop is CASTPNNGAYEQYF. Written as DNA, the CDR3 is TGTGCCAGCACCCCGAACAATGGGGCCTACGAGCAGTACTTC.